The 23 T cell receptor beta chains below come from one sample, sequenced in a study of shared clonotypes between healthy human individuals. TCRdb keeps only in-frame clones here, not all; method: immunoSEQ multiplex PCR. The sample includes 950,000 to 1,100,000 clones, about 75% seen only once; the top ten take approximately 1.5%. Material for sequencing was memory CD4+ T cells sorted from blood. The sample's subset: CD45RA-negative fraction. Receptors were obtained from a man aged 18 to 30 in good health.

Worth noting for this clone: At the DNA level, this CDR3 is encoded by other sequences in the same sample as well. The rearrangement joins TRBV5-4 to TRBJ2-2, with D hard to call. CDR3 length: 13 amino acids. Per the germline V gene, CDR1 is SGHNT and CDR2 is YYREEE (reference sequence). V lost 4 bases and J lost 4, with 8 bases in between. The CDR3 region has the DNA TGTGCCAGCAGCCTTGTCGCCACCGGGGAGCTGTTTTTT. Translating gives CASSLVATGELFF.

As regards this clone: A far larger clone is one nucleotide away, so this likely arose from a read error. V and J are TRBV14 and TRBJ1-3; D not certain. V was trimmed by 5 bases and J by 0 bases, leaving 2 bases between them. This CDR3 is 12 amino acids long. From germline, CDR1 is SGHDN and CDR2 FVKESK. CDR3 amino acids: CASSYSGNTIYF. The CDR3 nucleotides are TGTGCCAGCAGCTACTCTGGAAACACCATATATTTT.

The chain joins TRBV2 to TRBJ2-3; D unresolved. The CDR3 loop spans 15 amino acids. Germline V gene data show CDR1 as SNHLY and CDR2 as FYNNEI. The germline V and J ends were trimmed by 2 bases and 6 bases, with 15 bases remaining between them. The CDR3 region has the DNA TGTGCCAGCAGTGAAATTGGGTCCCTCGCGGATACGCAGTATTTT. It translates to CASSEIGSLADTQYF.

This clone has a single count. The V and J genes are TRBV27 and TRBJ1-5, with TRBD1 matching 11 bases. Trimming took 5 bases from V and 1 from J; bases not matched to a gene: 7. The length of the CDR3 is 17 residues. In germline, CDR1 is MNHEY, CDR2 SMNVEV (reference sequence). The CDR3 DNA sequence: TGTGCCAGCAGTCGAAGAGGACAGGGGGCGAGCAATCAGCCCCAGCATTTT. As protein: CASSRRGQGASNQPQHF.

This clone was seen only once. This sequence joins TRBV6-6 and TRBJ1-6, with a weak D call TRBD1 (5 bases). This CDR3 region has 15 residues. Trimming removed 0 bases from V and 10 bases from J, with 13 bases in between. Germline V gene lookup returns CDR1 MNHNY and CDR2 SVGAGI (reference sequence). CDR3 DNA: TGTGCCAGCAGTTACTCGGGGGGGAAGGGGTCACCCCTCCACTTT. Protein product: CASSYSGGKGSPLHF.

The chain couples TRBV7-2 to TRBJ2-5, with TRBD1 matching 9 bases. Germline V lookup: CDR1 SGHTA, CDR2 FQGNSA. J gave up 4 bases and V 4 bases, and 13 bases lay outside the gene matches. The length of the CDR3 is 17 residues. CDR3 nucleotides: TGTGCCAGCAGCTCGAAAGCCAACAGGGGGCGGCCAGAGACCCAGTACTTC. It specifies CASSSKANRGRPETQYF.

V usage is TRBV5-8 and J usage is TRBJ2-1; TRBD2 agrees at 7 bases. The ends lost 5 bases at V and 6 bases at J; junction bases unmatched: 8. The CDR3 is 14 residues long. The germline gives CDR1 SGHTS, CDR2 YDEGEE. The CDR3 loop reads CASSLPGGANEQFF. The CDR3 DNA reads as TGTGCCAGCAGTTTGCCGGGGGGTGCCAATGAGCAGTTCTTC.

The chain is built from TRBV7-9 and TRBJ2-5, with 11 positions matching TRBD1. V dropped 1 base and J dropped 5; count of bases not matched to a gene: 6. Germline V gene sequence: CDR1 SEHNR, CDR2 FQNEAQ (reference sequence). This CDR3 has 16 amino acids. The CDR3, as DNA: TGTGCCAGCAGCTTAGTAAGGACAGGGGGCGGGGAGACCCAGTACTTC. It yields the protein CASSLVRTGGGETQYF.

This clone was found once. This sequence joins TRBV19 and TRBJ2-6, with 7 bases identical to TRBD1. J gave up 0 bases and V 5 bases, and 1 base lay outside the gene matches. This CDR3 spans 15 amino acids. Looked up from germline, CDR1 is LNHDA and CDR2 is SQIVND (reference sequence). The CDR3 here is CASSSGGSGANVLTF. As DNA, the CDR3 is TGTGCCAGTAGTTCAGGGGGCTCTGGGGCCAACGTCCTGACTTTC.

This clone qualifies as medium-sized (0.01 to 0.1%). The CDR3 DNA sequence: TGTGCCAGCAGCCCACGACGGGACAGGGAGAGCACTGAAGCTTTCTTT. It yields the protein CASSPRRDRESTEAFF. The rearrangement joins TRBV7-9 to TRBJ1-1; 9 bases are a match to TRBD1. V gave up 5 bases and J gave up 4 bases; unmatched junction bases: 11. Germline CDR1 and CDR2: SEHNR and FQNEAQ (reference sequence). The CDR3 contains 16 residues. The entire variable domain, with the rest obtained from reference TRBV7-9 and TRBJ1-1, is as follows: DTGVSQNPRHKITKRGQNVTFRCDPISEHNRLYWYRQTLGQGPEFLTYFQNEAQLEKSRLLSDRFSAERPKGSFSTLEIQRTEQGDSAMYLCASSPRRDRESTEAFFGQGTRLTVV.

The V gene is TRBV7-9, the J gene TRBJ2-3, with unresolved D. V was clipped by 2 bases and J by 3 bases, with 9 bases between them. Germline CDR1 reads SEHNR; CDR2 reads FQNEAQ (reference sequence). The CDR3 runs to 14 residues. The CDR3 DNA reads TGTGCCAGCAGCTTAATCAGAATGACAGATACGCAGTATTTT. Protein product: CASSLIRMTDTQYF.

This clone has only a few counts. CDR3 residues: CASSRRAGTDTQYF. DNA for the CDR3: TGTGCCAGCAGTCGCCGCGCAGGGACAGATACGCAGTATTTT. The genes are TRBV6-5 and TRBJ2-3; D may be TRBD1 (5 bases). Trimming stripped 5 bases from V and 3 bases from J, with 12 bases between. The CDR3 contains 14 residues. CDR1 is MNHEY, CDR2 SVGAGI, per germline.

The rearrangement links TRBV19 to TRBJ1-6, with TRBD1 matching 7 bases. Germline lookup yields CDR1 LNHDA and CDR2 SQIVND (reference sequence). The trim removed 6 bases at V and 8 bases at J, leaving 10 bases unmatched. The CDR3 has 15 residues. This CDR3 reads CASRVGGTGYSPLHF. The CDR3 DNA reads as TGTGCCAGTAGGGTAGGGGGCACTGGTTATTCACCCCTCCACTTT.

This chain links TRBV9 with TRBJ2-1; no firm D call. The germline V gene has CDR1 SGDLS and CDR2 YYNGEE. V lost 2 bases to trimming and J lost 2 bases, with 5 bases between them. The CDR3 contains 13 residues. This CDR3 reads CASSVRPYNEQFF. For the CDR3, the DNA is TGTGCCAGCAGCGTCCGACCCTACAATGAGCAGTTCTTC.

This clone was observed a few times. The V call is TRBV5-1, the J call TRBJ1-2; D remains unclear. Looked up from germline, CDR1 is SGHRS and CDR2 is YFSETQ. This CDR3 comprises 15 residues. V dropped 0 bases and J dropped 4 bases, with 13 bases sitting between them. CDR3 bases: TGCGCCAGCAGCTTGGTAATGGACTCCGGCTATGGCTACACCTTC. Amino acids: CASSLVMDSGYGYTF.

This rearrangement joins TRBV5-6 to TRBJ2-6; perhaps D is TRBD1 or TRBD2 (5 bases each). Germline V lookup: CDR1 SGHDT, CDR2 YYEEEE. Trimming cost V 5 bases and J 0 bases, with 18 bases left between them. The CDR3 covers 18 residues. CDR3 nucleotide sequence: TGTGCCAGCAGTTTTACCCGGGGACCAAGCTCTGGGGCCAACGTCCTGACTTTC. Translation: CASSFTRGPSSGANVLTF.

The CDR3 DNA reads TGTGCCAGCAGGGGCTCGGGGGGTCATGGTAATTTAGGATCACCCCTCCACTTT. Translating gives CASRGSGGHGNLGSPLHF. The genes are TRBV2 and TRBJ1-6, with D possibly being TRBD1 (5 bases). The CDR3 length is 18 residues. V was pared by 6 bases and J by 10 bases, with 28 bases between. Per germline, CDR1 SNHLY and CDR2 FYNNEI.

The V gene is TRBV5-6, the J gene TRBJ2-6; TRBD1 is a possible D gene (6 bases). V gave up 4 bases and J gave up 2 bases, with 13 bases separating them. Germline V lookup: CDR1 SGHDT, CDR2 YYEEEE. This CDR3 spans 16 amino acids. As DNA, the CDR3 is TGTGCCAGCAGCCCTCTCAGGGGCGCTGGGGCCAACGTCCTGACTTTC. Amino acids: CASSPLRGAGANVLTF.

J is TRBJ1-6 and V is TRBV7-3; D ambiguous. V was shortened by 2 bases and J by 9 bases, with 8 bases between the two germline ends. This CDR3 has 13 amino acids. The germline CDR1 and CDR2 sequences are SGHTA and FQGTGA. The CDR3 is CASSLGLGSPLHF. CDR3 nucleotide sequence: TGTGCCAGCAGCTTAGGTCTCGGTTCACCCCTCCACTTT.

This clone showed up just a few times. The chain joins TRBV2 to TRBJ2-3; 9 bases are shared with TRBD2. Germline V gene sequence: CDR1 SNHLY, CDR2 FYNNEI. V shed 3 bases, J shed 11 bases, and the junction held 3 bases outside the gene matches. The CDR3 loop spans 12 amino acids. CDR3 sequence: CASSDQAGGQYF. The CDR3 DNA is TGTGCCAGCAGTGATCAAGCGGGGGGGCAGTATTTT.

The V call is TRBV7-9, the J call TRBJ1-6, with D unclear. The length of the CDR3 is 14 residues. Germline assignment: CDR1 SEHNR and CDR2 FQNEAQ (reference sequence). Trimming took off 5 bases at V and 5 bases at J, with 10 bases between the two ends. The CDR3 spells CASSGESNNSPLHF. CDR3 DNA: TGTGCCAGCAGCGGGGAATCCAATAATTCACCCCTCCACTTT.

This clone was observed a handful of times. The chain combines TRBV4-3 with TRBJ2-7, with TRBD1 matching over 8 bases. Per germline, CDR1 LGHNA and CDR2 YSLEER. The V segment lost 6 bases and the J segment 4 bases; nucleotides outside the gene matches: 20. The CDR3 totals 18 residues. The CDR3, as DNA: TGCGCCAGCAGGGCGCCCCCCTCCCTGGACAGGGAATCATACGAGCAGTACTTC. Its protein is CASRAPPSLDRESYEQYF.

V is TRBV4-1 and J is TRBJ1-6; D is uncertain. The CDR3 consists of 18 residues. V gave up 1 base and J gave up 0 bases, with 13 bases separating them. Germline CDR1 reads MGHRA; CDR2 reads YSYEKL. Here the CDR3 DNA reads TGCGCCAGCAGCCAAGTTCGTGGTGGAGGCTCCTATAATTCACCCCTCCACTTT. It encodes CASSQVRGGGSYNSPLHF.